The 13 T cell receptor beta chains listed next were all sequenced from one sample in a study of blood T cell repertoires in COVID-19. This table comes from immunoSEQ multiplex PCR, and its TCRdb copy is limited to in-frame clones, with some not included. The sample includes some 280,000 clones, roughly 89% of them seen just once. Sample: peripheral blood. These receptors were taken from a woman aged 40 to 50 who had recovered from COVID-19.

The chain links TRBV6-6 to TRBJ2-1; D might be TRBD2 (6 bases). Germline-derived CDR1 and CDR2 are MNHNY and SVGAGI (reference sequence). V was cut by 2 bases and J by 2 bases, with 10 bases left in between. This CDR3 has 15 residues. In DNA form, the CDR3 reads TGTGCCAGCAGTTACGGGCGGGACCCCTACAATGAGCAGTTCTTC. Translated, it gives CASSYGRDPYNEQFF.

This clone was picked up a small number of times. This rearrangement joins TRBV28 to TRBJ1-4; D remains ambiguous. Trimming shortened V by 6 bases and J by 5 bases, and 13 bases separated the two germline ends. CDR1 MDHEN and CDR2 SYDVKM come from the germline V gene. This CDR3 spans 14 amino acids. The CDR3: CASRAQEGNEKLFF. The CDR3 DNA reads TGTGCCAGCAGAGCCCAAGAGGGAAATGAAAAACTGTTTTTT.

The CDR3 sequence is CASSLGYGQGTDTQYF. The CDR3 coding sequence is TGTGCCAGCAGCTTAGGGTATGGACAGGGAACAGATACGCAGTATTTT. V and J are TRBV11-2 and TRBJ2-3, with 8 bases fitting TRBD1. V dropped 1 base and J dropped 3; count of bases not matched to a gene: 6. CDR3 length: 16 amino acids. CDR1 is SGHAT, CDR2 FQNNGV, per germline.

The V call is TRBV6-5, the J call TRBJ1-1; 7 nucleotides line up with TRBD1. Per germline, CDR1 MNHEY and CDR2 SVGAGI. CDR3 length equals 15 residues. V gave up 7 bases and J gave up 0 bases; unmatched junction bases: 8. The CDR3 sequence: CASIPDRVMNTEAFF. CDR3 bases: TGTGCCAGCATTCCAGACAGGGTTATGAACACTGAAGCTTTCTTT.

The chain has TRBV5-1 and TRBJ1-4; weak D call: TRBD1 (5 bases). V lost 5 bases to trimming and J lost 3 bases, with 8 bases between them. Germline loops: CDR1 SGHRS, CDR2 YFSETQ. The CDR3 is 13 residues long. As DNA, the CDR3 is TGCGCCAGCAGATTAGGGGCTAATGAAAAACTGTTTTTT. Translating it yields CASRLGANEKLFF. Based on the CDR3 plus reference TRBV5-1 and TRBJ1-4, the full variable domain is KAGVTQTPRYLIKTRGQQVTLSCSPISGHRSVSWYQQTPGQGLQFLFEYFSETQRNKGNFPGRFSGRQFSNSRSEMNVSTLELGDSALYLCASRLGANEKLFFGSGTQLSVL.

V is TRBV28 and J is TRBJ2-7; TRBD1 is a possible D gene (7 bases). In germline, CDR1 is MDHEN, CDR2 SYDVKM. The CDR3 sequence is 14 residues long. The V gene lost 6 bases and the J gene lost 0 bases, with 12 bases spanning the gap. In nucleotides, the CDR3 is TGTGCCAGCAGCCTTCAGGGGGGCTCCTACGAGCAGTACTTC. Translating it yields CASSLQGGSYEQYF.

This chain connects TRBV7-8 to TRBJ1-1, with a possible D match to TRBD1 (6 bases). V lost 0 bases, J lost 4 bases, and 9 bases lay in between. Germline V gene data show CDR1 as SGHVS and CDR2 as FQNEAQ. The CDR3 loop spans 14 amino acids. CDR3 loop: CASSLARGGTEAFF. CDR3 nucleotide sequence: TGTGCCAGCAGCTTAGCGCGAGGGGGCACTGAAGCTTTCTTT. Complete variable domain (other parts from reference TRBV7-8 and TRBJ1-1): GAGVSQSPRYKVAKRGQDVALRCDPISGHVSLFWYQQALGQGPEFLTYFQNEAQLDKSGLPSDRFFAERPEGSVSTLKIQRTQQEDSAVYLCASSLARGGTEAFFGQGTRLTVV.

This clone was recorded once. The V and J genes are TRBV7-6 and TRBJ2-1, with TRBD2 identical over 7 bases. The V gene's germline CDR1 is SGHVS and CDR2 FNYEAQ. J lost 7 bases, V lost 5 bases, and 8 bases had no gene match. CDR3 length: 14 residues. The CDR3, as DNA: TGTGCCAGCAGCCCTGGGCCGCGGGAGAATGAGCAGTTCTTC. Translation: CASSPGPRENEQFF. The full variable domain, with the rest looked up from reference TRBV7-6 and TRBJ2-1, is GAGVSQSPRYKVTKRGQDVALRCDPISGHVSLYWYRQALGQGPEFLTYFNYEAQQDKSGLPNDRFSAERPEGSISTLTIQRTEQRDSAMYRCASSPGPRENEQFFGPGTRLTVL.

The chain uses TRBV4-1 and TRBJ2-3; 9 nucleotides match TRBD2. Germline V CDR1 and CDR2: MGHRA, YSYEKL. The CDR3 has 18 residues. The V segment lost 1 base and the J segment 0 bases; nucleotides outside the gene matches: 8. The CDR3 nucleotides are TGCGCCAGCAGCCAAGGGCTAGCGGGGTTTACGAGCACAGATACGCAGTATTTT. It specifies CASSQGLAGFTSTDTQYF.

V is TRBV6-5 and J is TRBJ2-1, with TRBD2 matching 7 bases. CDR1 and CDR2 (germline): MNHEY, SVGAGI. CDR3 length: 15 amino acids. Germline trimming cut 6 bases from V and 5 bases from J; bases unmatched to any gene: 10. The CDR3 region has the DNA TGTGCCAGCAGCCCGTCCAGCGGGGCACACAATGAGCAGTTCTTC. This gives the protein CASSPSSGAHNEQFF.

The V gene is TRBV5-1, the J gene TRBJ1-4; 8 bases fit TRBD1. The CDR3 sequence is 17 residues long. V shed 4 bases and J 0 bases; nucleotides not matched to a gene: 8. Germline V CDR1 and CDR2: SGHRS, YFSETQ. CDR3 sequence reads: CASSPGTGISTNEKLFF. The CDR3 nucleotides are TGCGCCAGCAGCCCCGGGACAGGAATATCAACTAATGAAAAACTGTTTTTT.

This clone turned up a few times. CDR3 sequence reads: CASRRRRGSGGGTQYF. DNA for the CDR3: TGTGCCAGCAGGCGGCGTCGCGGGTCGGGAGGTGGGACCCAGTACTTC. The gene calls are TRBV11-3 and TRBJ2-5; 7 bases match TRBD2. Germline V lookup: CDR1 SGHNT, CDR2 YENEEA. With V trimmed by 6 bases and J by 7 bases, 17 bases remained unmatched. The CDR3 is made up of 16 amino acids.

This sequence joins TRBV7-9 and TRBJ2-7, with TRBD2 identical over 7 bases. V lost 3 bases and J lost 12; bases outside the gene matches: 11. Germline CDR1 SEHNR, CDR2 FQNEAQ (reference sequence). This CDR3 has 13 amino acids. As DNA, the CDR3 is TGTGCCAGCAGCTTCGATGTGGGCGGGAGTTTGTACTTC. The encoded protein is CASSFDVGGSLYF.